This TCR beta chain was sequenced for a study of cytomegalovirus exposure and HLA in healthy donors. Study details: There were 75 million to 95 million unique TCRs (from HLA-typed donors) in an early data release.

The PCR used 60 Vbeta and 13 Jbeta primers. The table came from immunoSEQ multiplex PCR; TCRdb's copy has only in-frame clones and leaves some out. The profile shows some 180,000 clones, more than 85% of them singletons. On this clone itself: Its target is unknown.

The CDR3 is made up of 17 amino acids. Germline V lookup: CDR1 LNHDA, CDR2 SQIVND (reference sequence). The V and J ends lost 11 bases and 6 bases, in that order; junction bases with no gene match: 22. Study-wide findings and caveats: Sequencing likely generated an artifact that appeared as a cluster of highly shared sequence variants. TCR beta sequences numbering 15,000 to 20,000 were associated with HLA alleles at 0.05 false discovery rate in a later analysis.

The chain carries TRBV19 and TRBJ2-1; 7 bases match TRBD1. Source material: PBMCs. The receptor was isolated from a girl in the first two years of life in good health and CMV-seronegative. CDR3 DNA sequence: TGTGCCGGTAAGGACAGGATAGGAAAGGTGACCGGCAATGAGCAGTTCTTC. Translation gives CAGKDRIGKVTGNEQFF.